Listed here is a single T cell receptor beta chain. Its specific antigen is unknown. The junction shows a germline mismatch at one end, possibly a read error. The same CDR3 arises from other DNA sequences in this sample as well. The sample is drawn from a study of metastatic and nonmetastatic thyroid tumors (dated by TCRdb to about 2020). At the level of the whole study: The researchers compared repertoires between peripheral blood samples and tumor or nodule tissue samples from patients with malignant or benign thyroid disease. Paper-wide results and their limitations: In both blood and tumor samples, malignant tumors were reported to have significantly higher TCR beta diversity than benign nodules.

CDR1 is given as DFQATT and CDR2 as SNEGSKA, both from the germline V gene (reference sequence). Counted from cysteine to phenylalanine, this CDR3 has 14 amino acids. CDR3 DNA only is kept here, 42 bases in frame from base 1. Before undergoing thyroid surgery, none of the patients had been given any kind of treatment. The study retrospectively analysed patient clinical samples collected from the early 2010s to the late 2010s using T-cell receptor beta sequencing. Library preparation was by PCR. Data came from an Illumina HiSeq 4000. High-throughput sequencing was used to profile the CDR3 region of the TCR beta-chain in every patient. Per the authors' processing: A classifier to discriminate distant-metastatic papillary thyroid cancer patients was built from CDR3 differences across clinicopathological groups. The Shannon index was used to measure repertoire diversity, and the Morisita-Horn index was used to measure how similar tumor and blood repertoires were. TCRdb ran its own pipeline on the public reads, namely fastp trimming at Q25 and MiXCR clone calling, and kept in-frame beta chains. These V and J calls derive from TCRdb rather than the authors' analysis. The sample table records about 13,000 clones; 23% of these occur just once. The leading ten clones occupy approximately 12% of the sample.

The sample was adjacent normal tissue. The sequence came from a female donor with papillary thyroid cancer or a benign thyroid nodule (not recorded which). Some clones in this sample may be carry-over from other donors' samples. Recombination linked TRBV20-1 to TRBJ1-2; TRBD1 matches 7 bases in the middle. The CDR3 protein: CSEGLRGLNYGYTF. The bases read TGCAGTGAGGGATTAAGGGGGCTAAACTATGGCTACACATTC.